The present TCR beta chain was sequenced within a study of cytomegalovirus exposure and HLA in healthy donors. The PCR ran on 60 Vbeta and 13 Jbeta primers. Data came from immunoSEQ multiplex PCR; TCRdb stores just in-frame clones and leaves some out. The sample lists around 95,000 clones; under 80% were seen once. Germline V CDR1 and CDR2: LGHNA, YSLEER. The CDR3 extends over 13 amino acids. Germline trimming cut 4 bases from V and 3 bases from J; bases unmatched to any gene: 2. This sequence was found in a male donor in good health and CMV-seronegative. The chain links TRBV4-3 to TRBJ2-7, with 8 nucleotides matching TRBD1. Sequencing was done on a sample of PBMCs. The CDR3, as DNA: TGCGCCAGCAGCCGACAGGGGAGCTACGAGCAGTACTTC. This translates into CASSRQGSYEQYF.